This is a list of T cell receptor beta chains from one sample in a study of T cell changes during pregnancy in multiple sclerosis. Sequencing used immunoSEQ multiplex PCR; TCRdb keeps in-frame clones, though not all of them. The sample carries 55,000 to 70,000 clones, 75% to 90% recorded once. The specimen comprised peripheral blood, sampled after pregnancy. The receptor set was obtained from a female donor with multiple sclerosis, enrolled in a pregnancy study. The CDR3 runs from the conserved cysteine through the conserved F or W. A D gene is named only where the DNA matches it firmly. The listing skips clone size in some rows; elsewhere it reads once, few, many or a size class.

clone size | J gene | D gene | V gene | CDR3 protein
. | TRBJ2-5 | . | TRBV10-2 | CASSESAWSTQYF
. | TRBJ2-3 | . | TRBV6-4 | CASSDGTGTDTQYF
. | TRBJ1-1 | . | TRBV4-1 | CASRWRTQTNTEAFF
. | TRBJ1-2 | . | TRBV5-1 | CASSLAPDSGYTF
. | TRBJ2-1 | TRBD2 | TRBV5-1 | CASWGGVNEQFF
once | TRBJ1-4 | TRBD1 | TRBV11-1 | CASSLGQGAEKLFF
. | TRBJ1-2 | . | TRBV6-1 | CASRQTNNYGYTF
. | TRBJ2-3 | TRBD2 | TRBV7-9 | CASSPWGVTSGGHPDTQYF
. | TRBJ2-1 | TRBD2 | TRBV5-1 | CASINTGTSGGVKYNEQFF
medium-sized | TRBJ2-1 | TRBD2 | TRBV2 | CASSEVPGGLAEYNEQFF
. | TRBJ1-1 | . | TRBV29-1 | CSVRGDTEAFF
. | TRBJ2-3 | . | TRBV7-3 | CASSLGAGLDTDTQYF
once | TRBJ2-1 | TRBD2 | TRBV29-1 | CSVDSQGGLAGREQFF
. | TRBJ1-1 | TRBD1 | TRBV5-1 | CASSAGQGLTEAFF
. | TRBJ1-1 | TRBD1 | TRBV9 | CASSPTGGNTEAFF
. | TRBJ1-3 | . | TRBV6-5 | CASASVAGNTIYF
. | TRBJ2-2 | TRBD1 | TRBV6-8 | CASIRQGRWDTGELFF
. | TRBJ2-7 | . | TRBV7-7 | CASSLRAGGPYEQYF
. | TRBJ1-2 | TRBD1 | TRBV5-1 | CASSPDRGYGYTF
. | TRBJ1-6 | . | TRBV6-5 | CASSLQGASPLHF
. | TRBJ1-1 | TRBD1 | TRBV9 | CASSARQGRTEAFF
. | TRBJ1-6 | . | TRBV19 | CASSSSGNSPLHF
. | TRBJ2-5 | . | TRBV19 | CASSKGFGGETQYF
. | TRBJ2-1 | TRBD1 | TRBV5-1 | CASSLIGTGYNEQFF
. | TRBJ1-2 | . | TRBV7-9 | CASSHLRGNNCGYTF
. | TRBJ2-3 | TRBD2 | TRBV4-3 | CASSPSPSGSTDTQYF
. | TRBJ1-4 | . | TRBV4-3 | CASSQKAGGFGNEKLFF
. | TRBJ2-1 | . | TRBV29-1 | CSVDRRLGLNEQFF
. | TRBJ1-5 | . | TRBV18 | CASSLGGSNQPQHF
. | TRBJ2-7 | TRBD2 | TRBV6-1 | CASSQLAGESYEQYF
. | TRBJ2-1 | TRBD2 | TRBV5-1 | CASSQASGGANEQFF
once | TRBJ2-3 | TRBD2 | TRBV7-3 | CASSLSGGGASTQYF
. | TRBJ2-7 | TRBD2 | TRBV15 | CATSLKAGVLYEQYF
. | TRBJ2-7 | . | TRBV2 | CASSETGAGTEQYF
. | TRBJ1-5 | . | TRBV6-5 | CASGRGDQPQHF
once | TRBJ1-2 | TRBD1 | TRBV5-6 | CASSWDRAVYGYTF
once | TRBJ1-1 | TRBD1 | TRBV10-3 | CAISESGTGIGMNTEAFF
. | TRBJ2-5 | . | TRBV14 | CASSQRLQETQYF
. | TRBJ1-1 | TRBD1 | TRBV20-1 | CSADRAPEAFF
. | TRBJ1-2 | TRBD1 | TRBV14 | CASSPPGQLYGYTF
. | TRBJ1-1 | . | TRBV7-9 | CASSLWLASEAFF
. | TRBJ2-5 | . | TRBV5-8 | CASHTVETQYF
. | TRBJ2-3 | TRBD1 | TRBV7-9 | CASSPPGQLLTQYF
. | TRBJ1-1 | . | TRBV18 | CASSPQGAEAFF